This TCR beta chain was documented in a study of neurological immune-mediated disorders (dated by TCRdb to the late 2010s). For the study in its entirety: Among the roughly 35 multiple sclerosis patients, approximately 31 had relapsing-remitting MS and 3 had secondary progressive MS. Peripheral blood TCR-beta repertoires from patients with HTLV-I-associated myelopathy (HAM/TSP), patients with multiple sclerosis, and healthy controls were compared in the study using UMI-based sequencing. Alongside PBMC samples, the set of some 97 TCR-beta libraries contained longitudinal samples, technical triplicates, and paired CD4+ and CD8+ T-cell subsets that had been sorted. The cohort comprised 68 subjects: approximately 15 HAM/TSP patients, 34 multiple sclerosis patients and around 20 healthy controls. Overall results and qualifications from the work: The MS cluster showed no association with clinical or MRI features, and the authors stated that larger cohorts are needed. In phylogenetic analysis, the repertoires of 18 of 34 MS patients grouped into a cluster of related CDR3 sequences, which suggests a possible signature at the repertoire level. Across subjects, expanded clones never shared an identical CDR3 amino acid sequence, which suggests that the TCR-beta repertoires in every group were private. TCR clonal expansion was greatest in HAM/TSP patients and smallest in MS patients, who ranked below even healthy controls.

This clonotype was observed a few times. Its antigen has not been determined. No much larger clone exists at a distance of one base, and base qualities are not known. The CDR3 contains 13 residues, cysteine and phenylalanine counted. Left in the record is the CDR3 DNA by itself, 39 bases read in frame from the first base. V is cut by 6 bases and J by 3 bases, and the space between the germline ends is 15 bases. From a lookup of the germline V gene (reference sequence), CDR1 and CDR2 are DFQATT and SNEGSKA. To synthesize cDNA, template-switch 5'RACE was performed with a primer carrying a 10-nucleotide random unique molecular identifier so that each TCR transcript was tagged. Over 160 million TCR-beta sequences, covering 15-18 subjects, were produced in each sequencing run. Total RNA was extracted with the RNeasy kit. Using the KAPA Real-time Library Amplification kit, TCR-beta VDJ regions were amplified with primers for the TCR constant region and the 5'RACE anchor. Sample indexes and Illumina adaptors were added in a first PCR, after which library yield was increased in a second PCR. After Ampure bead purification, the roughly 650 bp TCR product was size-selected on a 2% E-gel SizeSelection system. Before pooling, library quality was assessed on a Bioanalyzer, concentration was determined with Qubit, and library quantification was performed with the Kapa Library Quantification kit. Paired-end 2 x 150 bp sequencing of the libraries was performed on an Illumina HiSeq 2500. To increase sequence diversity, roughly 24-32% phiX was spiked into each library pool. Concerning the study's data processing: Quality-filtered reads were processed with the UMI-based MiGEC pipeline, which removed over 75% of raw TCR sequences during error correction. VDJ genes were aligned to IMGT germline references, and each clonotype was defined by a unique CDR3 amino acid sequence together with V-J genes. Clonal expansion, Shannon diversity and CDR3 relatedness were evaluated with VDJtools (CalcPairwiseDistances, ClusterSamples), while phylogenetic trees were built in CLCbio workbench. Clones with at least 8 unique UMIs were defined as expanded, with this threshold being based on coefficient-of-variation modelling across technical triplicates. TCRdb applied fastp at Q25 and MiXCR to the public reads, then kept only in-frame beta chains. Rows are combined by CDR3 protein, so each entry shows the most common genes and DNA. Clone size and V and J calls follow TCRdb, not the original study. The sample table records under 85,000 distinct CDR3 sequences; roughly 4.9% of these occur just once. The top ten clonotypes cover around 5.3% of the sample.

Libraries from unsorted PBMCs were made from 2 million PBMCs kept in RNAlater at -80 degrees C until RNA extraction. The multiple sclerosis patients were enrolled in a US clinical protocol that used magnetic resonance imaging to evaluate disease progression. Peripheral blood was subjected to Ficoll-Hypaque density gradient centrifugation to isolate PBMCs, which were then cryopreserved in liquid nitrogen. The sequence is built from TRBV20-1 and TRBJ2-7, with TRBD1 perhaps the D gene, on 5 matching bases. Sample: PBMCs. This sequence was found in a human donor with multiple sclerosis. The donor label of this sample is uncertain. The DNA is TGCAGTGCCCGCCTCCAGGGATACTACGAGCAGTACTTC. Translated, this gives CSARLQGYYEQYF.